The present entry profiles one T cell receptor beta chain with its context. The data were obtained in a study of untreated major depressive disorder. There are 16 residues in the CDR3. Germline CDR1 is SGHTA and CDR2 is FQGNSA. Trimming took off 1 base at V and 3 bases at J, with 13 bases between the two ends. TCRdb keeps only in-frame clones here, not all; method: immunoSEQ multiplex PCR. In the table there are 20,000 to 25,000 clones, over 80% of which are singletons. The chain is built from TRBV7-2 and TRBJ1-5; D unclear. The sequencing sample was made of CD4+ T cells from PBMCs. The receptor was isolated from a man younger than 40 in good health. CDR3 sequence: CASSLVGGVLNQPQHF. The CDR3, as DNA: TGTGCCAGCAGCTTAGTTGGAGGCGTACTCAATCAGCCCCAGCATTTT.